Presented here are 26 T cell receptor beta chains from one specimen sequenced in a study of cytomegalovirus exposure and HLA in healthy donors. Primers included in the PCR were 60 Vbeta and 13 Jbeta primers. Method: immunoSEQ multiplex PCR; TCRdb's copy keeps in-frame clones and lacks some. The sample lists around 14,000 clones, 55% to 75% occurring once. Material for sequencing was PBMCs. Receptors originate from a woman in her 50s in good health and CMV-seropositive.

The chain links TRBV7-2 to TRBJ2-1; D call uncertain. Looked up from germline, CDR1 is SGHTA and CDR2 is FQGNSA. V was shortened by 0 bases and J by 6 bases, with 6 bases between the two germline ends. CDR3 length: 13 residues. CDR3 sequence: CASSLARVNEQFF. The CDR3 DNA sequence: TGTGCCAGCAGCTTAGCCCGAGTCAATGAGCAGTTCTTC.

The chain carries TRBV29-1 and TRBJ2-3; no clear D gene. There are 12 residues in the CDR3. Trimming took off 2 bases at V and 2 bases at J, with 5 bases between the two ends. The germline V gene has CDR1 SQVTM and CDR2 ANQGSEA. CDR3 in amino acids: CSVELVTDTQYF. DNA of the CDR3: TGCAGCGTTGAACTCGTCACAGATACGCAGTATTTT.

The CDR3: CASRSRIYEQYF. DNA for the CDR3: TGTGCCAGTAGGAGTCGGATCTACGAGCAGTACTTC. The chain couples TRBV6-1 to TRBJ2-7; D is uncertain. CDR1 is MNHNS, CDR2 SASEGT, per germline. The ends were cut back, 9 bases at V and 3 bases at J, with 12 bases in the middle. This CDR3 spans 12 amino acids.

This clone appeared a few times. This sequence joins TRBV29-1 and TRBJ2-7; 11 bases align to TRBD2. Germline trimming cut 3 bases from V and 7 bases from J; bases unmatched to any gene: 2. From germline, CDR1 is SQVTM and CDR2 ANQGSEA. The CDR3 is made up of 12 amino acids. For the CDR3, the DNA is TGCAGCGTTGAGACTAGCGGGATTGAGCAGTACTTC. It yields the protein CSVETSGIEQYF.

This chain joins TRBV29-1 and TRBJ1-2; D call uncertain. Germline CDR1 is SQVTM and CDR2 is ANQGSEA. This CDR3 contains 12 residues. V lost 2 bases and J lost 2, with 6 bases in between. The CDR3 is CSVESVNYGYTF. The DNA of the CDR3 is TGCAGCGTTGAATCAGTCAACTATGGCTACACCTTC.

This clone has a handful of counts. Here the CDR3 reads CASSRLAGAMYEQYF. Written as DNA, the CDR3 is TGCGCCAGCAGCCGGCTAGCGGGAGCAATGTACGAGCAGTACTTC. J is TRBJ2-7 and V is TRBV4-1, with 10 bases lining up with TRBD2. V gave up 4 bases and J gave up 4 bases; unmatched junction bases: 7. Germline values: CDR1 MGHRA, CDR2 YSYEKL. This CDR3 has 15 residues.

V is TRBV11-3 and J is TRBJ2-3, with 7 bases identical to TRBD2. This CDR3 spans 14 amino acids. The junction had 4 bases not matched to a gene; V was cut back by 5 bases and J by 2 bases. Germline V gene sequence: CDR1 SGHNT, CDR2 YENEEA. CDR3 coding DNA: TGTGCCAGCAGCCGCGGACTAGTCACAGATACGCAGTATTTT. Protein product: CASSRGLVTDTQYF.

This clone has just a few counts. The rearrangement joins TRBV6-5 to TRBJ2-1; D unclear. Trimming shortened V by 2 bases and J by 7 bases, and 12 bases separated the two germline ends. CDR3 length: 14 residues. Germline V gene lookup returns CDR1 MNHEY and CDR2 SVGAGI. CDR3 sequence: CASSYTPERNEQFF. CDR3 DNA: TGTGCCAGCAGTTACACTCCGGAGAGGAATGAGCAGTTCTTC.

This clone was detected a few times. The chain has TRBV28 and TRBJ2-7, with D possibly matching TRBD1 (6 bases). Germline V gene data show CDR1 as MDHEN and CDR2 as SYDVKM. The CDR3 runs 14 residues. The V gene lost 2 bases and the J gene lost 2 bases, with 10 bases spanning the gap. CDR3 DNA: TGTGCCAGCAGTTTAAGGGGGTTAGCCTACGAGCAGTACTTC. Translating gives CASSLRGLAYEQYF.

This CDR3 is CASSQGDRLAEETQYF. CDR3 in DNA: TGCGCCAGCAGCCAAGGGGACAGACTAGCGGAAGAGACCCAGTACTTC. V gene TRBV4-1 combines with J gene TRBJ2-5, with 9 positions matching TRBD2. The junction had 6 bases not matched to a gene; V was cut back by 1 base and J by 3 bases. Germline V gene lookup returns CDR1 MGHRA and CDR2 YSYEKL. The CDR3 extends over 16 amino acids.

The J gene is TRBJ2-7, the V gene TRBV6-5; 10 bases match TRBD2. Germline V CDR1 and CDR2: MNHEY, SVGAGI. CDR3 length equals 14 residues. Trimming removed 5 bases from V and 2 bases from J; junction bases left unmatched: 3. CDR3 coding DNA: TGTGCCAGCAGTCAAAGCGGGAGGGCCTACGAGCAGTACTTC. The encoded protein is CASSQSGRAYEQYF.

The rearrangement uses TRBV4-1 and TRBJ1-1; weak D call: TRBD1 (6 bases). The CDR3 totals 12 residues. V was cut by 0 bases and J by 9 bases, with 8 bases left in between. Looked up from germline, CDR1 is MGHRA and CDR2 is YSYEKL. Here the CDR3 reads CASSQERDKAFF. The CDR3, as DNA: TGCGCCAGCAGCCAAGAAAGGGACAAAGCTTTCTTT.

This clone has only one observation. The chain links TRBV2 to TRBJ1-2; TRBD1 might be the D (6 bases). The V end was cut by 3 bases, the J end by 5 bases, with 16 bases between. The CDR3 contains 15 residues. Germline V CDR1 and CDR2: SNHLY, FYNNEI. CDR3 nucleotide sequence: TGTGCCAGCAGTGAGATGCCCAGGGGAAATTATGGCTACACCTTC. This codes for CASSEMPRGNYGYTF.

The J gene is TRBJ1-1, the V gene TRBV25-1; D is possibly TRBD1 (5 bases). CDR3 length equals 11 residues. V lost 7 bases to trimming and J lost 9 bases, with 12 bases between them. Germline V gives CDR1 MGHDK, CDR2 SYGVNS. CDR3 amino acids: CASIWWGQAFF. DNA for the CDR3: TGTGCCAGCATCTGGTGGGGCCAAGCTTTCTTT.

The rearrangement uses TRBV7-9 and TRBJ1-4; D is unclear. This CDR3 has 13 residues. Trimming pared 6 bases from V and 7 bases from J, leaving 12 bases between. Germline loops: CDR1 SEHNR, CDR2 FQNEAQ (reference sequence). CDR3 in amino acids: CASRIPGGEKLFF. Here the CDR3 DNA reads TGTGCCAGCAGGATCCCAGGAGGTGAAAAACTGTTTTTT.

In this sample, this clone turned up a few times. V usage is TRBV4-3 and J usage is TRBJ2-1, with 9 bases matching TRBD2. CDR3 length equals 16 residues. Per the germline V gene, CDR1 is LGHNA and CDR2 is YSLEER. J lost 5 bases, V lost 0 bases, and 5 bases had no gene match. The CDR3 DNA reads TGCGCCAGCAGCCAAGATGTAGCGGGAGTGCACAATGAGCAGTTCTTC. It translates to CASSQDVAGVHNEQFF.

The chain is built from TRBV4-2 and TRBJ2-5; D possibly corresponds to TRBD2 (6 bases). This CDR3 has 16 residues. Germline V lookup: CDR1 LGHNA, CDR2 YNFKEQ. Trimming stripped 1 base from V and 2 bases from J, with 14 bases between. CDR3 region: CASSQGDSGLQETQYF. The DNA for the CDR3 is TGTGCCAGCAGCCAAGGGGATAGCGGACTACAAGAGACCCAGTACTTC.

The chain has TRBV29-1 and TRBJ2-7; TRBD2 is a possible D gene (5 bases). CDR3 length: 11 residues. V was trimmed by 6 bases and J by 7 bases, leaving 13 bases between them. CDR1 and CDR2 from the germline V gene are SQVTM and ANQGSEA. DNA of the CDR3: TGCAGCGTAGTATCTCCGGGGGAGCAGTACTTC. Its translation: CSVVSPGEQYF.

The chain couples TRBV6-5 to TRBJ1-1; D is ambiguous. The CDR3 covers 13 residues. The germline gives CDR1 MNHEY, CDR2 SVGAGI. V was pared by 6 bases and J by 1 base, with 9 bases between. CDR3 loop: CASRSTQNTEAFF. The CDR3 coding sequence is TGTGCCAGCAGATCTACTCAGAACACTGAAGCTTTCTTT.

The genes are TRBV25-1 and TRBJ2-7; TRBD1 might be the D (6 bases). CDR3 length: 15 amino acids. Between the trimmed V and J ends, which lost 6 bases and 5 bases, there was a span of 20 bases. Looked up from germline, CDR1 is MGHDK and CDR2 is SYGVNS. The CDR3 reads CASSSFSTGNHEQYF. The CDR3 DNA reads as TGTGCCAGCAGCTCATTCTCCACAGGGAACCACGAGCAGTACTTC.

This chain links TRBV29-1 with TRBJ2-7; no clear D. This CDR3 contains 11 residues. With 4 bases removed from V and 2 bases from J, the gap between germline ends came to 6 bases. Germline V gene data show CDR1 as SQVTM and CDR2 as ANQGSEA. In nucleotides, the CDR3 is TGCAGCGTTGCTGAGACCTACGAGCAGTACTTC. It yields the protein CSVAETYEQYF.

This clone has more than one count but fewer than ten. The rearrangement joins TRBV29-1 to TRBJ2-1; 7 nucleotides agree with TRBD1. In germline, CDR1 is SQVTM, CDR2 ANQGSEA. The CDR3 is made up of 12 amino acids. The trim removed 3 bases at V and 6 bases at J, leaving 2 bases unmatched. In DNA, the CDR3 is TGCAGCGTTGACAGGGGGAGCAATGAGCAGTTCTTC. Encoded protein: CSVDRGSNEQFF.

This sequence joins TRBV30 and TRBJ2-1, with 7 bases identical to TRBD1. J gave up 13 bases and V 3 bases, and 9 bases lay outside the gene matches. Per germline, CDR1 GTSNPN and CDR2 SVGIG (reference sequence). This CDR3 is built from 12 residues. CDR3 region: CAWSPTRDRQFF. As DNA, the CDR3 is TGTGCCTGGAGCCCCACCCGGGACAGACAGTTCTTC.

This clone rates as medium-sized. Other DNA sequences from this sample encode an identical CDR3 as well. V is TRBV30 and J is TRBJ1-5; D is uncertain. The CDR3 covers 13 residues. Germline V lookup: CDR1 GTSNPN, CDR2 SVGIG (reference sequence). V lost 1 base and J lost 2, with 6 bases in between. The DNA for the CDR3 is TGTGCCTGGAGTGGAGGAGGCAATCAGCCCCAGCATTTT. It codes for CAWSGGGNQPQHF. The whole variable domain, filled in from reference TRBV30 and TRBJ1-5, reads SQTIHQWPATLVQPVGSPLSLECTVEGTSNPNLYWYRQAAGRGLQLLFYSVGIGQISSEVPQNLSASRPQDRQFILSSKKLLLSDSGFYLCAWSGGGNQPQHFGDGTRLSIL.

The rearrangement joins TRBV2 to TRBJ1-1; 7 nucleotides line up with TRBD1. CDR3 length: 16 amino acids. J was trimmed by 6 bases and V by 1 base; bases with no gene match: 11. Looked up from germline, CDR1 is SNHLY and CDR2 is FYNNEI. CDR3 region: CASSEVSVAGGSEAFF. CDR3 in DNA: TGTGCCAGCAGTGAAGTTTCGGTGGCAGGGGGATCTGAAGCTTTCTTT.

The chain has TRBV7-2 and TRBJ2-7; possibly TRBD1 for D (6 bases). V was clipped by 6 bases and J by 3 bases, with 18 bases between them. This CDR3 contains 15 residues. Germline CDR1 is SGHTA and CDR2 is FQGNSA. The CDR3, as DNA: TGTGCCAGCAGACTGTGGGGGCCCTCTAACTACGAGCAGTACTTC. This translates into CASRLWGPSNYEQYF.